These 21 T cell receptor beta chains share one sample of origin, sequenced in a study of spatial heterogeneity in lung cancer. Study results and caveats: One measure, the expanded intratumoral alpha and beta TCR count, tracked tumor mutation counts.

Their antigens remain unidentified. Time point meaning: sample taken at primary tumor resection. TCRdb used MiXCR to reprocess the 5' RACE reads, holding one entry per CDR3 protein. The sample contains some 15,000 distinct CDR3 sequences, around 5% of which appear only once. The sequences come from lung tumor tissue, collected at surgery. Receptors originate from a male donor with early-stage non-small cell lung cancer.

The chain has TRBV7-2 and TRBJ2-1, with TRBD2 matching over 12 bases. Germline V lookup: CDR1 SGHTA, CDR2 FQGNSA. The CDR3 is made up of 18 amino acids. V lost 1 base and J lost 3; bases outside the gene matches: 7. This chain's CDR3 is CASSLVVTSGRIYNEQFF. DNA for the CDR3: TGTGCCAGCAGCTTAGTAGTTACTAGCGGGAGGATCTACAATGAGCAGTTCTTC.

This clonotype was seen ten or more times. V is TRBV6-2 or TRBV6-3 and J is TRBJ2-7; TRBD1 aligns across 7 bases. Per the germline V gene, CDR1 is MNHEY and CDR2 is SVGEGT. V lost 7 bases and J lost 0; bases outside the gene matches: 3. CDR3 length: 13 amino acids. CDR3 nucleotide sequence: TGTGCCAGCAACTGGGACAGCTCCTACGAGCAGTACTTC. It codes for CASNWDSSYEQYF.

This clonotype has a count of ten or more. The genes are TRBV20-1 and TRBJ1-2; no clear D gene. This CDR3 has 13 amino acids. CDR1 and CDR2 (germline): DFQATT, SNEGSKA (reference sequence). V lost 3 bases and J lost 3, with 11 bases in between. CDR3 sequence: CSASTPAYYGYTF. The CDR3 DNA is TGCAGTGCTAGCACCCCAGCCTACTATGGCTACACCTTC.

This clonotype was counted at least ten times. The chain is built from TRBV7-6 and TRBJ1-3, with no clear D. The V gene's germline CDR1 is SGHVS and CDR2 FNYEAQ. Trimming removed 3 bases from V and 4 bases from J, with 4 bases in between. The CDR3 length is 12 residues. The CDR3 sequence: CASSFYGNTIYF. The CDR3 DNA reads TGTGCCAGCAGCTTTTACGGAAACACCATATATTTT.

This clonotype was observed at least ten times. The rearrangement uses TRBV6-6 and TRBJ1-1, with TRBD1 as a possible D gene (5 bases). The V end was cut by 6 bases, the J end by 5 bases, with 10 bases between. Per the germline V gene, CDR1 is MNHNY and CDR2 is SVGAGI (reference sequence). The CDR3 covers 12 residues. In DNA form, the CDR3 reads TGTGCCAGCAGAAGGGGAAATACTGAAGCTTTCTTT. This encodes CASRRGNTEAFF.

This clonotype is labeled medium-sized. The rearrangement links TRBV18 to TRBJ1-1; D call uncertain. Germline V gene lookup returns CDR1 KGHSH and CDR2 LQKENI. V was trimmed by 6 bases and J by 3 bases, leaving 11 bases between them. CDR3 length equals 13 residues. In DNA, the CDR3 is TGTGCCAGCTCCGGGAAGGAAGACACTGAAGCTTTCTTT. It yields the protein CASSGKEDTEAFF. The variable domain in full, with the rest retrieved from reference TRBV18 and TRBJ1-1, is NAGVMQNPRHLVRRRGQEARLRCSPMKGHSHVYWYRQLPEEGLKFMVYLQKENIIDESGMPKERFSAEFPKEGPSILRIQQVVRGDSAAYFCASSGKEDTEAFFGQGTRLTVV.

This clonotype was observed many times. V usage is TRBV11-2 and J usage is TRBJ2-3; 9 bases line up with TRBD2. The V and J ends lost 5 bases and 10 bases, in that order; junction bases with no gene match: 4. Looked up from germline, CDR1 is SGHAT and CDR2 is FQNNGV. The CDR3 contains 12 residues. CDR3 sequence (DNA): TGTGCCAGCAGCGGTAGCGGGGGCCCGCAGTATTTT. Its translation: CASSGSGGPQYF.

This clonotype was recorded at least ten times. J is TRBJ2-2 and V is TRBV7-3, with 11 positions matching TRBD2. The length of the CDR3 is 16 residues. Trimming at V came to 5 bases and at J to 6 bases, leaving 8 bases not matched to a gene. The germline V gene has CDR1 SGHTA and CDR2 FQGTGA. The CDR3 reads CASSPTSSGRPGELFF. The CDR3 nucleotides read TGTGCCAGCAGCCCCACCTCTAGCGGGAGGCCCGGGGAGCTGTTTTTT.

This clonotype was recorded many times. The chain employs TRBV27 and TRBJ1-2, with D possibly TRBD1 on 5 matching bases. In germline, CDR1 is MNHEY, CDR2 SMNVEV (reference sequence). V dropped 5 bases and J dropped 0 bases, with 13 bases sitting between them. The CDR3 runs 15 residues. The CDR3 sequence: CASSTTGLANYGYTF. For the CDR3, the DNA is TGTGCCAGCAGTACAACAGGCCTAGCTAACTATGGCTACACCTTC.

There are many counts of this clonotype. The chain uses TRBV2 and TRBJ2-3; D might be TRBD2 (5 bases). There are 14 residues in the CDR3. CDR1 and CDR2 from the germline V gene are SNHLY and FYNNEI. V was shortened by 6 bases and J by 2 bases, with 12 bases between the two germline ends. As DNA, the CDR3 is TGTGCCAGCAGGAGCGGTTTCGACACAGATACGCAGTATTTT. Translation: CASRSGFDTDTQYF.

The J gene is TRBJ1-3, the V gene TRBV5-1, with D unresolved. V lost 1 base and J lost 2, with 10 bases in between. Germline lookup yields CDR1 SGHRS and CDR2 YFSETQ. The length of the CDR3 is 15 residues. The CDR3 DNA reads TGCGCCAGCAGCTTGTCCGGGGTCCCTGGAAACACCATATATTTT. Translated, it gives CASSLSGVPGNTIYF.

Many counts were recorded for this clonotype. The chain has TRBV5-1 and TRBJ2-5; possibly TRBD1 for D (5 bases). V was cut by 0 bases and J by 1 base, with 10 bases left in between. The CDR3 contains 15 residues. The germline gives CDR1 SGHRS, CDR2 YFSETQ. The CDR3 bases are TGCGCCAGCAGCTTGGAAGGCCAGGGCCAAGAGACCCAGTACTTC. Protein sequence: CASSLEGQGQETQYF. Full variable domain (missing parts from reference TRBV5-1 and TRBJ2-5): KAGVTQTPRYLIKTRGQQVTLSCSPISGHRSVSWYQQTPGQGLQFLFEYFSETQRNKGNFPGRFSGRQFSNSRSEMNVSTLELGDSALYLCASSLEGQGQETQYFGPGTRLLVL.

In its sample, this clonotype was seen a few times. The chain joins TRBV7-2 to TRBJ1-1; TRBD1 might be the D (5 bases). Trimming removed 3 bases at V and 3 bases at J, with 8 bases between. The CDR3 covers 13 residues. Germline V gene data show CDR1 as SGHTA and CDR2 as FQGNSA. The CDR3 DNA reads TGTGCCAGCAGCTTGGGGGAGGACACTGAAGCTTTCTTT. It specifies CASSLGEDTEAFF.

This clonotype was detected ten times or more. The chain carries TRBV2 and TRBJ2-7; TRBD1 matches 8 bases. The germline gives CDR1 SNHLY, CDR2 FYNNEI. The CDR3 sequence is 12 residues long. The V gene end was trimmed by 5 bases and the J gene end by 6 bases; junction bases not matched to a gene: 3. In DNA, the CDR3 is TGTGCCAGCAGTTGGACAGGGATCGAGCAGTACTTC. Its translation: CASSWTGIEQYF. Looking up the rest from reference TRBV2 and TRBJ2-7 gives the full variable domain: EPEVTQTPSHQVTQMGQEVILRCVPISNHLYFYWYRQILGQKVEFLVSFYNNEISEKSEIFDDQFSVERPDGSNFTLKIRSTKLEDSAMYFCASSWTGIEQYFGPGTRLTVT.

A remark on this clonotype: At one boundary the junction diverges from the germline segment, which might be a read error. V usage is TRBV6-2 or TRBV6-3 and J usage is TRBJ1-5, with D uncertain. The CDR3 runs 10 residues. Germline loops: CDR1 MNHEY, CDR2 SVGEGT. The CDR3 nucleotides are TGTGCCAGCAGTTCTCAGACCCAGCATTTT. Residues: CASSSQTQHF.

This clonotype was counted ten times or more. J is TRBJ1-5 and V is TRBV27; the D gene is possibly TRBD1 (5 bases). The germline gives CDR1 MNHEY, CDR2 SMNVEV (reference sequence). Trimming took 6 bases from V and 1 from J, leaving 22 bases between them. The CDR3 covers 18 residues. This CDR3 is CASSLRGPPGLSNQPQHF. Here the CDR3 DNA reads TGTGCCAGCAGCCTTAGAGGGCCGCCGGGGCTGAGCAATCAGCCCCAGCATTTT.

Many counts were recorded for this clonotype. The V and J genes are TRBV18 and TRBJ2-3; possible D gene TRBD2, 5 bases. The V gene lost 0 bases and the J gene lost 5 bases, with 9 bases spanning the gap. This CDR3 has 14 residues. Germline assignment: CDR1 KGHSH and CDR2 LQKENI. The chain's CDR3 is CASSPPSGEDTQYF. The CDR3 coding sequence is TGTGCCAGCTCACCACCGTCCGGGGAAGATACGCAGTATTTT.

This clonotype was counted many times. This chain links TRBV20-1 with TRBJ2-7; 13 bases line up with TRBD2. This CDR3 comprises 14 residues. J was trimmed by 2 bases and V by 4 bases; bases with no gene match: 2. CDR1 is DFQATT, CDR2 SNEGSKA, per germline (reference sequence). The CDR3 spells CSAMGTSGTYEQYV. The CDR3 nucleotides are TGCAGTGCTATGGGGACTAGCGGGACCTACGAGCAGTACGTC.

V gene TRBV30 combines with J gene TRBJ1-1, with D uncertain. The ends were cut back, 7 bases at V and 1 base at J, with 10 bases in the middle. The germline V gene encodes CDR1 GTSNPN and CDR2 SVGIG (reference sequence). The CDR3 runs 12 residues. The CDR3 sequence: CALRAGNTEAFF. The CDR3 DNA sequence: TGTGCCTTAAGGGCGGGGAACACTGAAGCTTTCTTT.

This clonotype was observed at least ten times. V usage is TRBV27 and J usage is TRBJ2-1; 8 positions agree with TRBD2. V was pared by 5 bases and J by 4 bases, with 13 bases of the junction left unmatched. Per the germline V gene, CDR1 is MNHEY and CDR2 is SMNVEV (reference sequence). This CDR3 comprises 17 residues. CDR3 sequence reads: CASSRTGGGGIYNEQFF. The CDR3 DNA follows: TGTGCCAGCAGTCGTACGGGTGGCGGGGGGATTTACAATGAGCAGTTCTTC.

This clonotype showed up many times. The J gene is TRBJ2-7, the V gene TRBV3-1; D gene ambiguous. This CDR3 spans 12 amino acids. V gave up 1 base and J gave up 5 bases, with 6 bases separating them. Germline V gene lookup returns CDR1 LGHDT and CDR2 YNNKEL (reference sequence). The CDR3 reads CASSQGRHEQYF. Here the CDR3 DNA reads TGTGCCAGCAGCCAAGGGCGCCACGAGCAGTACTTC.